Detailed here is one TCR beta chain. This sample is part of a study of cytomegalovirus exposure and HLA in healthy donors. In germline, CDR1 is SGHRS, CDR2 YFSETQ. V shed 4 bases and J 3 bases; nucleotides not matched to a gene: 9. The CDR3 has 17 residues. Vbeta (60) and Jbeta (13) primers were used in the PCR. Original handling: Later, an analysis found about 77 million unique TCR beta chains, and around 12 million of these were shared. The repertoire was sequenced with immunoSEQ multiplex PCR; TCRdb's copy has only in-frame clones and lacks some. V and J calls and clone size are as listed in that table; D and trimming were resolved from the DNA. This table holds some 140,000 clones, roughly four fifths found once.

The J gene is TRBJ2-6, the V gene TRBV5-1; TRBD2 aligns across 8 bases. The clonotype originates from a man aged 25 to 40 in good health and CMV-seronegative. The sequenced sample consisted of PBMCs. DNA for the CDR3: TGCGCCAGCAGCCCAAGAGCGGGAGTCCTTGGGGCCAACGTCCTGACTTTC. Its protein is CASSPRAGVLGANVLTF.